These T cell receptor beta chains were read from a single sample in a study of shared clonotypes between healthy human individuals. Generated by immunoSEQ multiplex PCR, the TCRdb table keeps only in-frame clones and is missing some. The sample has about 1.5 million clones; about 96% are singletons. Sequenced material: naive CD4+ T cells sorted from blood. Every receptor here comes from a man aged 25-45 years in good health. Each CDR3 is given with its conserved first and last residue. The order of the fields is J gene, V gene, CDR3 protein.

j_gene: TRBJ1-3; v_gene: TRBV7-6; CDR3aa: CASSLTGPGNTIYF
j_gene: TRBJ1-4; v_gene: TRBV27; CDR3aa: CASSLVGGLNEKLFF
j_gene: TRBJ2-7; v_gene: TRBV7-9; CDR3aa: CASSSGPYEQYF
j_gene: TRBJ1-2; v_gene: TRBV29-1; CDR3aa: CSVQRTGDGYTF
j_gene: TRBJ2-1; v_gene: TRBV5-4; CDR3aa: CASSSGLAGNHEQFF
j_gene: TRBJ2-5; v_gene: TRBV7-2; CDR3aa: CASSQETQYF
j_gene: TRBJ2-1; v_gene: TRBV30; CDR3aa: CAWGGMGSGSYNEQFF
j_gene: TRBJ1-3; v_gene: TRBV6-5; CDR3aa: CASSPGTNTIYF
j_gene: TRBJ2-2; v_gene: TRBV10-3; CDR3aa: CAISRGDRVSGELFF
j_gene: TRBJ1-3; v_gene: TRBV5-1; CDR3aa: CASSSGDNSGNTIYF
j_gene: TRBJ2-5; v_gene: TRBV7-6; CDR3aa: CASSLGPGLETQYF
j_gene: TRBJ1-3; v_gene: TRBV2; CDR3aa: CASTEGAGRNTIYF
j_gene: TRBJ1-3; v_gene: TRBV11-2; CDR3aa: CASSIGTLSGNTIYF
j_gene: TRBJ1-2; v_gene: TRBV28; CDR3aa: CATSPLGSLHGYTF
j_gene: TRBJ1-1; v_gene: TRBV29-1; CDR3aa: CSVEIGGDTEAFF
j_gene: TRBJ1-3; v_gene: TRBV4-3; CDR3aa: CASSQAALPGHTIYF
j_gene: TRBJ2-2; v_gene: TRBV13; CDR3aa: CASSPRLAAGELFF
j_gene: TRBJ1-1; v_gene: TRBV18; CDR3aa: CASSPAGGNTEAFF
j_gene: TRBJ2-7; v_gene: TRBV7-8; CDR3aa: CASSLGTNEQYF
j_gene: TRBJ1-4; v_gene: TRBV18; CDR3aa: CASSPTRIATNEKLFF
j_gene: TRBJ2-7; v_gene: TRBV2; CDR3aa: CASSELMTKYF
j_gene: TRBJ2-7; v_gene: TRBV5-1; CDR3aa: CASSIGTSGSPPYEQYF
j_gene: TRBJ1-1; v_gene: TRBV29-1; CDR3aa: CSVRGMNTEAFF
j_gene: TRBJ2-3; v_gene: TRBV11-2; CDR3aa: CASSLRNSGEITDTQYF
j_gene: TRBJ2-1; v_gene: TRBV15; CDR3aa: CATSAGLAGYNEQFF
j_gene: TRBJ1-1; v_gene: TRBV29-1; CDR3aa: CSVSRSTANTEAFF
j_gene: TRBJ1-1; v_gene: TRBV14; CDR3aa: CVSSQVGSGPEAFF
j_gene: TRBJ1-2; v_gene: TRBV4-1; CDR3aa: CASSQEPGQMSYGYTF
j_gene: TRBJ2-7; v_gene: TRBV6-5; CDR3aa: CASSRSQGGPEQYF
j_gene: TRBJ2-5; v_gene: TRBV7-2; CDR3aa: CASSLVSQAQYF
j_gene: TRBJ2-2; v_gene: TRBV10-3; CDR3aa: CAISETSNTGELFF
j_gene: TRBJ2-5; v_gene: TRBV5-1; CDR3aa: CASSSSSGTSGRFETQYF
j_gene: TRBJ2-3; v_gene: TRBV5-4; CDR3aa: CATQRQGATDTQYF
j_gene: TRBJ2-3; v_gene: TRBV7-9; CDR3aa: CASSFSGLPTDTQYF
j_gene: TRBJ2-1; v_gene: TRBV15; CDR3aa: CATSGFGGKSNEQFF
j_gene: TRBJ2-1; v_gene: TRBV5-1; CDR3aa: CASSPAKGSYNEQFF
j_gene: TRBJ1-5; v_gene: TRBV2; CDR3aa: CASSDKGNQPQHF
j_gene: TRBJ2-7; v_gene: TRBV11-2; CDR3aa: CASSLELGGTSGGYEQYF
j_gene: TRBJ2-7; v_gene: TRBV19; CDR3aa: CASSIETAYEQYF
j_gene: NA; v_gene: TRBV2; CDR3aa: CASRVQGNEQYF
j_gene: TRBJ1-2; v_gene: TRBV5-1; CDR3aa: CASSLAGGAGYTF
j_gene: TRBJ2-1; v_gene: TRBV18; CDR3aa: CASSPGIAGGRDNEQFF
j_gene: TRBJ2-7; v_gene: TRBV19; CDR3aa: CASSRNPISYEQYF
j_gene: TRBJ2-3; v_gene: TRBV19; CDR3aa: CATGLSITDTQYF
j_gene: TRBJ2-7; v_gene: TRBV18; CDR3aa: CASSPFRANYEQYF
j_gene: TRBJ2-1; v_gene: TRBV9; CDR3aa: CASSIGQGNNEQFF
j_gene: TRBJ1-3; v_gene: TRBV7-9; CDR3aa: CASSLGQGPGNTIYF
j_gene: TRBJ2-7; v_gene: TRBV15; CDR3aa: CATSRSSSGSLYEQYF
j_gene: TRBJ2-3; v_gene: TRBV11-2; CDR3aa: CASSSRSDTQYF
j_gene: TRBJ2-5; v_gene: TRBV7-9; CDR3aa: CASSWDRGLETQYF
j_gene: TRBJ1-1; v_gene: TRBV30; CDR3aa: CAWNRGRGTEAFF
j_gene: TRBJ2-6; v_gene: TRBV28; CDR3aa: CASNTNPGANVLTF
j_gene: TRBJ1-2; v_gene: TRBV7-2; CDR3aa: CASSVDAGGANYGYTF
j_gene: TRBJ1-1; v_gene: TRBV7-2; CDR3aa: CASSSEIMNTEAFF
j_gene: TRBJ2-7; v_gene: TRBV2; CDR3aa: CASSVNRDNEQYF
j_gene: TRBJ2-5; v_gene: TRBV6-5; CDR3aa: CASKRGSQETQYF
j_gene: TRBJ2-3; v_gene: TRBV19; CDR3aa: CASSIDHGTSGNFLIDTQYF
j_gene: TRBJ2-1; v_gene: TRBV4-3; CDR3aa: CASSQEWVMASGRAGSYNEQFF
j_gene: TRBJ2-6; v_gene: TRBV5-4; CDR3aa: CASSSPLGLLAGANVLTF